This record looks at one TCR beta chain sequence and its context. The antigen remains undetermined. In TCRdb, the reads were re-called with MiXCR into one record per CDR3 protein. This sample has approximately 120,000 distinct CDR3 sequences, with approximately 28% found just once. Germline CDR1 and CDR2: DFQATT and SNEGSKA (reference sequence). This CDR3 contains 13 residues. Unmatched junction bases numbered 4, after V lost 3 bases and J lost 3 bases. This sample was taken from a study of T cell repertoires in cytomegalovirus infection. Study summary: Matching HLA type, along with CMV infection, was indicated by public TCR beta signatures.

The sequence was obtained from a human donor in good health (CMV status not recorded). Some clones in this sample may be carry-over from other donors' samples. The chain has TRBV20-1 and TRBJ2-7; 8 positions match TRBD1. The material sequenced was CD8+ T cells from cultured PBMCs, taken from culture after CMV antigen stimulation. CDR3 amino acids: CSARPRGHYEQYF. In DNA, the CDR3 is TGCAGTGCTAGGCCCAGGGGGCACTACGAGCAGTACTTC.